Included here is one T cell receptor (beta chain) sequence, with context. The antigen is undetermined. The data belong to a study of shared clonotypes between healthy human individuals. Study context: Samples came from two female and a few male donors aged 18 to 49. General study points: Estimated richness was generally greater in naive than memory subsets. Non-shared clonotypes showed lower generation probabilities than clonotypes common to all four donors.

Clones were sequenced by immunoSEQ multiplex PCR, and TCRdb holds only the in-frame ones, with some missing. The repertoire holds approximately 700,000 clones, with 55% to 85% as singletons. This CDR3 comprises 16 residues. Germline loops: CDR1 KGHSH, CDR2 LQKENI. The germline V and J ends were trimmed by 6 bases and 2 bases, with 16 bases remaining between them. This receptor was obtained from a woman in her 30s in good health. The chain joins TRBV18 to TRBJ2-2; D perhaps matches TRBD1 (5 bases). Sequencing was carried out using memory CD4+ T cells sorted from blood. The sample's subset: CD45RA-negative fraction. CDR3 in amino acids: CASSNTWTTNTGELFF. The CDR3 region has the DNA TGTGCCAGCTCCAATACGTGGACAACTAACACCGGGGAGCTGTTTTTT.